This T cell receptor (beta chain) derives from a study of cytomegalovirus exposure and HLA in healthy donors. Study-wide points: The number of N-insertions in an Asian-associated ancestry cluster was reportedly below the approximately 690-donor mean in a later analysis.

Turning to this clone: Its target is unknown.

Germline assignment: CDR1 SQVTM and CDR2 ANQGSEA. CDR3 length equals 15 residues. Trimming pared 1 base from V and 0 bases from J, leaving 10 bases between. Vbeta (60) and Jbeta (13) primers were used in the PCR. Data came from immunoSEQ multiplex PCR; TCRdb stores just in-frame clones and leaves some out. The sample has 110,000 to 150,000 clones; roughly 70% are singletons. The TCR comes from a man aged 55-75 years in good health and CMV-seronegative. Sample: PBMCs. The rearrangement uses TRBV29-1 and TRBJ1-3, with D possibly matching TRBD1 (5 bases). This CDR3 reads CSVEAGSGSGNTIYF. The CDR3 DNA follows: TGCAGCGTTGAAGCAGGGTCGGGCTCTGGAAACACCATATATTTT.